Shown below are 28 T cell receptor beta chains from a single sample sequenced in a study of blood T cell repertoires in COVID-19. Sequencing was performed with immunoSEQ multiplex PCR; in TCRdb, only in-frame clones are kept and a portion is missing. There are over 85,000 clones in the sample; around 87% occur only once, and 20% lies in the top ten. The sample taken for sequencing was peripheral blood. The source of these receptors is a human donor in a cohort sampled during active COVID-19.

The chain is built from TRBV28 and TRBJ1-2; D not certain. The CDR3 has 13 amino acids. V was cut by 7 bases and J by 0 bases, with 9 bases left in between. CDR1 and CDR2 (germline): MDHEN, SYDVKM. The CDR3 reads CASTGRANYGYTF. In DNA, the CDR3 is TGTGCCAGCACGGGGAGAGCTAACTATGGCTACACCTTC.

J is TRBJ1-4 and V is TRBV9; D possibly corresponds to TRBD1 (5 bases). This CDR3 has 14 residues. V dropped 4 bases and J dropped 4 bases, with 11 bases sitting between them. In germline, CDR1 is SGDLS, CDR2 YYNGEE. CDR3 sequence (DNA): TGTGCCAGCAGCCGTAGGAGGGGTAATGAAAAACTGTTTTTT. It codes for CASSRRRGNEKLFF.

The chain is built from TRBV5-1 and TRBJ1-3; 7 positions agree with TRBD1. CDR3 size: 14 residues. Per the germline V gene, CDR1 is SGHRS and CDR2 is YFSETQ. J gave up 8 bases and V 2 bases, and 7 bases lay outside the gene matches. CDR3 DNA: TGCGCCAGCAGCTTAGGGCAGGGGGTTGACACCATATATTTT. It codes for CASSLGQGVDTIYF.

The gene calls are TRBV7-8 and TRBJ2-2; TRBD1 is a possible D gene (6 bases). Germline lookup yields CDR1 SGHVS and CDR2 FQNEAQ. CDR3 size: 17 residues. With 8 bases removed from V and 5 bases from J, the gap between germline ends came to 24 bases. CDR3 sequence: CASHSVVDSRRTGELFF. The CDR3 nucleotides are TGTGCCAGCCACTCGGTCGTGGACAGCCGGAGGACCGGGGAGCTGTTTTTT.

The chain is built from TRBV12-3 or TRBV12-4 and TRBJ2-1, with D tentatively TRBD2 (5 bases). This CDR3 spans 13 amino acids. The V end was cut by 6 bases, the J end by 7 bases, with 13 bases between. The CDR3 nucleotides read TGTGCCAGCAGGCCCACTAGTATTAATGAGCAGTTCTTC. Translating it yields CASRPTSINEQFF.

This sequence joins TRBV29-1 and TRBJ2-1; 8 bases line up with TRBD2. Germline CDR1 reads SQVTM; CDR2 reads ANQGSEA. V lost 5 bases, J lost 1 base, and 13 bases stayed unmatched. The CDR3 is 17 residues long. The CDR3 DNA reads as TGCAGCGTTAACGGATGGGCGGGAGGCAAATCCTACAATGAGCAGTTCTTC. Its protein is CSVNGWAGGKSYNEQFF.

This chain uses TRBV9 with TRBJ1-4, with 8 bases matching TRBD1. Germline V gives CDR1 SGDLS, CDR2 YYNGEE. CDR3 length: 16 residues. Trimming cost V 4 bases and J 4 bases; bases outside gene matches: 9. The DNA of the CDR3 is TGTGCCAGCAGCTTCGGACAGGGCATAGGTAATGAAAAACTGTTTTTT. Amino acids: CASSFGQGIGNEKLFF.

The gene calls are TRBV9 and TRBJ2-1, with 7 positions matching TRBD2. With V trimmed by 0 bases and J by 4 bases, 4 bases remained unmatched. CDR1 is SGDLS and CDR2 is YYNGEE in the germline V gene. The CDR3 consists of 15 residues. The CDR3 nucleotides read TGTGCCAGCAGCGTAGCGCTAGCGGTATACAATGAGCAGTTCTTC. Its protein product is CASSVALAVYNEQFF.

J is TRBJ1-2 and V is TRBV28; possibly TRBD1 for D (5 bases). The CDR3 runs 16 residues. With 5 bases removed from V and 7 bases from J, the gap between germline ends came to 23 bases. In germline, CDR1 is MDHEN, CDR2 SYDVKM. CDR3 nucleotides: TGTGCCAGCAGTGAAATAAGAGTCTTCCAAGGGGCTGGCTACACCTTC. It encodes CASSEIRVFQGAGYTF.

V gene TRBV28 combines with J gene TRBJ2-1; the match to TRBD2 covers 10 bases. J lost 7 bases, V lost 3 bases, and 9 bases had no gene match. Germline CDR1 reads MDHEN; CDR2 reads SYDVKM. The CDR3 runs 16 residues. CDR3 sequence reads: CASSFGLAGVINEQFF. The CDR3 DNA is TGTGCCAGCAGTTTCGGGCTAGCGGGAGTCATTAATGAGCAGTTCTTC.

The V gene is TRBV4-1, the J gene TRBJ1-1, with TRBD1 matching 10 bases. Germline loops: CDR1 MGHRA, CDR2 YSYEKL. CDR3 length equals 15 residues. J was trimmed by 10 bases and V by 1 base; bases with no gene match: 9. CDR3 loop: CASSQATGGFRGAFF. The DNA for the CDR3 is TGCGCCAGCAGCCAAGCGACAGGGGGCTTCCGGGGAGCTTTCTTT.

This chain uses TRBV2 with TRBJ2-7, with D perhaps matching TRBD2 (5 bases). Germline V gene lookup returns CDR1 SNHLY and CDR2 FYNNEI. The length of the CDR3 is 14 residues. V was clipped by 6 bases and J by 6 bases, with 18 bases between them. Written as DNA, the CDR3 is TGTGCCAGCAGCGACACGGGGATATCCCTCGAGCAGTACTTC. It yields the protein CASSDTGISLEQYF.

CDR3 in DNA: TGCGCCAGCAGCTTGGGGGGGGGTGAGGCCCCTTATGGCTACACCTTC. Translation gives CASSLGGGEAPYGYTF. The chain is built from TRBV5-1 and TRBJ1-2; D may be TRBD1 (5 bases). Germline V lookup: CDR1 SGHRS, CDR2 YFSETQ. Trimming shortened V by 0 bases and J by 5 bases, and 17 bases separated the two germline ends. The CDR3 is 16 residues long. The whole variable domain, filled in from reference TRBV5-1 and TRBJ1-2, reads KAGVTQTPRYLIKTRGQQVTLSCSPISGHRSVSWYQQTPGQGLQFLFEYFSETQRNKGNFPGRFSGRQFSNSRSEMNVSTLELGDSALYLCASSLGGGEAPYGYTFGSGTRLTVV.

The chain has TRBV6-1 and TRBJ2-6, with D unclear. CDR1 is MNHNS, CDR2 SASEGT, per germline. The CDR3 runs 16 residues. Trimming left V 4 bases short and J 0 bases short, with 10 bases between. The CDR3 sequence: CASSGPGHSGANVLTF. The CDR3 DNA reads TGTGCCAGCAGTGGACCGGGTCACTCTGGGGCCAACGTCCTGACTTTC.

The V call is TRBV4-3, the J call TRBJ1-2, with D unresolved. With 4 bases removed from V and 0 bases from J, the gap between germline ends came to 12 bases. The CDR3 runs to 15 residues. Germline V CDR1 and CDR2: LGHNA, YSLEER. The CDR3 loop is CASSPRGKANYGYTF. The CDR3 nucleotides read TGCGCCAGCAGCCCGCGGGGAAAGGCTAACTATGGCTACACCTTC.

The J gene is TRBJ1-1, the V gene TRBV18, with a weak D call TRBD1 (5 bases). CDR1 is KGHSH, CDR2 LQKENI, per germline. Trimming cost V 3 bases and J 8 bases, with 7 bases left between them. The CDR3 covers 11 residues. This CDR3 is CASSPGLEAFF. CDR3 nucleotide sequence: TGTGCCAGCTCACCGGGACTGGAAGCTTTCTTT.

This clone was observed once. This sequence joins TRBV2 and TRBJ2-7, with 11 bases aligning to TRBD2. V lost 7 bases and J lost 2; bases outside the gene matches: 16. Germline CDR1 and CDR2: SNHLY and FYNNEI. The CDR3 is made up of 18 amino acids. CDR3 region: CASTQGLAGLIVTYEQYF. The CDR3 bases are TGTGCCAGCACCCAAGGACTAGCGGGCCTAATCGTTACCTACGAGCAGTACTTC.

The chain couples TRBV4-1 to TRBJ2-2, with D possibly matching TRBD2 (6 bases). The length of the CDR3 is 15 residues. Germline CDR1 reads MGHRA; CDR2 reads YSYEKL. The germline V and J ends were trimmed by 2 bases and 5 bases, with 12 bases remaining between them. The DNA of the CDR3 is TGCGCCAGCAGCCAATTGGGACTCCCTACCGGGGAGCTGTTTTTT. This sequence encodes CASSQLGLPTGELFF.

The gene calls are TRBV18 and TRBJ2-3, with a tentative D call TRBD2 (5 bases). The CDR3 extends over 16 amino acids. V lost 3 bases to trimming and J lost 1 base, with 14 bases between them. The germline CDR1 and CDR2 sequences are KGHSH and LQKENI. The CDR3 reads CASSPLEGIGTDTQYF. The DNA of the CDR3 is TGTGCCAGCTCACCTCTAGAGGGAATTGGCACAGATACGCAGTATTTT.

The chain uses TRBV6-5 and TRBJ1-3; the match to TRBD1 covers 9 bases. After removal of 5 bases from V and 3 bases from J, the junction contained 2 bases not matched to a gene. The CDR3 consists of 14 residues. The germline gives CDR1 MNHEY, CDR2 SVGAGI. The CDR3 sequence is CASSPGQGGNTIYF. For the CDR3, the DNA is TGTGCCAGCAGTCCGGGACAGGGTGGAAACACCATATATTTT.

A few counts support this clone. This chain joins TRBV19 and TRBJ1-2; 12 bases map to TRBD1. This CDR3 spans 14 amino acids. Looked up from germline, CDR1 is LNHDA and CDR2 is SQIVND (reference sequence). With V trimmed by 6 bases and J by 8 bases, 7 bases remained unmatched. In DNA form, the CDR3 reads TGTGCCAGTAGAGGGACAGGGGGCACGGGAGGCTACACCTTC. It translates to CASRGTGGTGGYTF. The entire variable domain, with the rest obtained from reference TRBV19 and TRBJ1-2, is as follows: DGGITQSPKYLFRKEGQNVTLSCEQNLNHDAMYWYRQDPGQGLRLIYYSQIVNDFQKGDIAEGYSVSREKKESFPLTVTSAQKNPTAFYLCASRGTGGTGGYTFGSGTRLTVV.

This clone was observed a handful of times. The chain uses TRBV7-6 and TRBJ2-7; 8 bases agree with TRBD1. V was pared by 4 bases and J by 4 bases, with 6 bases of the junction left unmatched. Germline V gene lookup returns CDR1 SGHVS and CDR2 FNYEAQ. The CDR3 has 14 residues. DNA for the CDR3: TGTGCCAGCAGCTCGTATGACAGGGGTTACGAGCAGTACTTC. This encodes CASSSYDRGYEQYF.

J is TRBJ1-6 and V is TRBV19; 9 positions match TRBD1. From germline, CDR1 is LNHDA and CDR2 SQIVND (reference sequence). V shed 7 bases, J shed 10 bases, and the junction held 23 bases outside the gene matches. The CDR3 runs 19 residues. CDR3 in DNA: TGTGCCAGTACCACATTGGGGGGGGCTGGGACAGGGTTCAGGTCACCCCTCCACTTT. It codes for CASTTLGGAGTGFRSPLHF.

J is TRBJ2-2 and V is TRBV9; TRBD2 matches 11 bases. With V trimmed by 4 bases and J by 0 bases, 14 bases remained unmatched. Germline CDR1 is SGDLS and CDR2 is YYNGEE. The CDR3 has 20 amino acids. CDR3 bases: TGTGCCAGCAGCTTCCTCCTAGCGGGAGGAACTAATGCGAACACCGGGGAGCTGTTTTTT. This translates into CASSFLLAGGTNANTGELFF.

The J gene is TRBJ2-3, the V gene TRBV19; 9 nucleotides agree with TRBD2. This CDR3 region has 16 residues. V lost 6 bases, J lost 1 base, and 8 bases stayed unmatched. Germline V gene sequence: CDR1 LNHDA, CDR2 SQIVND (reference sequence). The CDR3 DNA follows: TGTGCCAGTAGCCCGGGTCCTAGCGGGGGCACAGATACGCAGTATTTT. Residues: CASSPGPSGGTDTQYF.

The chain joins TRBV23-1 to TRBJ1-5; D unresolved. TRBV23-1 belongs to the ORF category, with a function that is uncertain. Trimming removed 0 bases from V and 14 bases from J, with 20 bases in between. This CDR3 has 15 amino acids. The CDR3 DNA follows: TGCGCCAGCAGTCAATCGCGACTCCTTGGCCGAAATGAGCATTTT. This sequence encodes CASSQSRLLGRNEHF.

This rearrangement joins TRBV11-3 to TRBJ2-1; 7 nucleotides agree with TRBD1. Germline V gives CDR1 SGHNT, CDR2 YENEEA. This CDR3 is 16 amino acids long. Trimming removed 1 base from V and 9 bases from J; junction bases left unmatched: 12. The CDR3 DNA sequence: TGTGCCAGCAGCTTAGGCGGGCAGGGGGTTCGGGGTGAGCAGTTCTTC. Protein product: CASSLGGQGVRGEQFF.

This clone was seen more than once but under ten times. This rearrangement joins TRBV10-3 to TRBJ2-7, with D tentatively TRBD2 (5 bases). In germline, CDR1 is ENHRY, CDR2 SYGVKD. The CDR3 totals 15 residues. The V gene lost 7 bases and the J gene lost 5 bases, with 21 bases spanning the gap. The CDR3 nucleotides are TGTGCCATCACTGGGGTAGCCCGGGGTTTCAACGAGCAGTACTTC. Protein: CAITGVARGFNEQYF.